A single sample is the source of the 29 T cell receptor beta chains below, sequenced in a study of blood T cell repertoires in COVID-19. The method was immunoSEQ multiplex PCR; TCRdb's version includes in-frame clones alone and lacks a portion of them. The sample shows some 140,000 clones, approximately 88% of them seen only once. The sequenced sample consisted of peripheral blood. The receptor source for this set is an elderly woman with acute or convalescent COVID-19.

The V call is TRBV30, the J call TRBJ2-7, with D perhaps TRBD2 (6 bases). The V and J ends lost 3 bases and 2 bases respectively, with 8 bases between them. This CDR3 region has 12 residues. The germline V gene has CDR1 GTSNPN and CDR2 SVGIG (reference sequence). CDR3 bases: TGTGCCTGGAGGACGGGGGCCTACGAGCAGTACTTC. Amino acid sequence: CAWRTGAYEQYF.

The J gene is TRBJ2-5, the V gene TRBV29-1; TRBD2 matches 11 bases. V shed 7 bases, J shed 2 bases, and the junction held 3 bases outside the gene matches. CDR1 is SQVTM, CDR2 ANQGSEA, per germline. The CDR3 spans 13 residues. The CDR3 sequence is CSARTSGQETQYF. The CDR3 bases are TGCAGCGCGCGGACTAGCGGGCAAGAGACCCAGTACTTC.

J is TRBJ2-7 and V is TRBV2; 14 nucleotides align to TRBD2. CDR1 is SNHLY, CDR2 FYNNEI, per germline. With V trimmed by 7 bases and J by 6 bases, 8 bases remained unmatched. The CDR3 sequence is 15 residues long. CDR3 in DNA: TGTGCCAGCACCCGACTAGCGGGAGGGCCCGGCGAGCAGTACTTC. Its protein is CASTRLAGGPGEQYF.

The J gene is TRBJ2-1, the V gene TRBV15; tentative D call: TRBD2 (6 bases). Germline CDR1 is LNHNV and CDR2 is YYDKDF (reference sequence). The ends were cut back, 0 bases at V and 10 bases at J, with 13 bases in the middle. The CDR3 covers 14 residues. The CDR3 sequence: CATSRDPLRGEQFF. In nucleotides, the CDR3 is TGTGCCACCAGCAGAGATCCGCTGCGGGGAGAGCAGTTCTTC.

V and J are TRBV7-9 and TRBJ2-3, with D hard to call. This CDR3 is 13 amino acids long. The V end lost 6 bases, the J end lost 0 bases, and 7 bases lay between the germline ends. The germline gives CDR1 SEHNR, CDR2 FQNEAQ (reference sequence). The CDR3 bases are TGTGCCAGCAGGGGCCTTAGCACAGATACGCAGTATTTT. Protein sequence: CASRGLSTDTQYF. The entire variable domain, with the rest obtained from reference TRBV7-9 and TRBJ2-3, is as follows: DTGVSQNPRHKITKRGQNVTFRCDPISEHNRLYWYRQTLGQGPEFLTYFQNEAQLEKSRLLSDRFSAERPKGSFSTLEIQRTEQGDSAMYLCASRGLSTDTQYFGPGTRLTVL.

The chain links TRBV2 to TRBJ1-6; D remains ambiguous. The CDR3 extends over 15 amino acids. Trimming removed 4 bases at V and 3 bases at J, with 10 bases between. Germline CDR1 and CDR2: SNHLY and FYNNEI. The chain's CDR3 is CASSVAQNYNSPLHF. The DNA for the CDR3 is TGTGCCAGCAGTGTGGCACAGAACTATAATTCACCCCTCCACTTT.

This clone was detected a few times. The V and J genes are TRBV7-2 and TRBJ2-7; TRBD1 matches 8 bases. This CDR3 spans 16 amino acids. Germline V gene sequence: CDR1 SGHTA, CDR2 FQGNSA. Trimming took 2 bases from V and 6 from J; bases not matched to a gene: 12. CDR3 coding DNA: TGTGCCAGCAGCTTACAGTCAGGACAGGGCCTCGGCGAGCAGTACTTC. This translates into CASSLQSGQGLGEQYF.

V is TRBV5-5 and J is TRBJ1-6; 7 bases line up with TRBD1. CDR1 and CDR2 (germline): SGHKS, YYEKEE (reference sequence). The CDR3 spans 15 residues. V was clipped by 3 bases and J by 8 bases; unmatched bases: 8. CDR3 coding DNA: TGTGCCAGCAGCTGGGGGACAGAGTCAGATTCACCCCTCCACTTT. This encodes CASSWGTESDSPLHF.

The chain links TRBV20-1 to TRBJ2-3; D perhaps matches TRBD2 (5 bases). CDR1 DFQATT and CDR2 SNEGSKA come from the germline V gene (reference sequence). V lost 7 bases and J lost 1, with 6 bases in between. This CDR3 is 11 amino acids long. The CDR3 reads CSGTGTDTQYF. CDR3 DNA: TGCAGTGGGACTGGCACAGATACGCAGTATTTT.

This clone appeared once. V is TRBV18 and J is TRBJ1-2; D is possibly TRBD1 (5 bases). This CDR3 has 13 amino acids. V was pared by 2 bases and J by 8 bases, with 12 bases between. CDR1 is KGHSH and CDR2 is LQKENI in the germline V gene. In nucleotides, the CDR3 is TGTGCCAGCTCACCAAGTCAGGGCGGCGGCTACACCTTC. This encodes CASSPSQGGGYTF.

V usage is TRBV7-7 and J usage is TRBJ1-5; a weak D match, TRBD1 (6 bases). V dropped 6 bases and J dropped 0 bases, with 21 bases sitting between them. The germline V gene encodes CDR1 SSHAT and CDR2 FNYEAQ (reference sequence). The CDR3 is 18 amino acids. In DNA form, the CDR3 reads TGTGCCAGCAGACGCAGGGGCCTCACCTACTATAGCAATCAGCCCCAGCATTTT. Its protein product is CASRRRGLTYYSNQPQHF.

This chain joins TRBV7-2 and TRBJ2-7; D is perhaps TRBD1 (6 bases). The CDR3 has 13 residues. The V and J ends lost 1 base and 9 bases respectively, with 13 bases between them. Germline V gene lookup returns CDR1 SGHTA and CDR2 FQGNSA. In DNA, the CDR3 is TGTGCCAGCAGCTTAGATTTCAGGGGCGCGCAGTACTTC. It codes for CASSLDFRGAQYF. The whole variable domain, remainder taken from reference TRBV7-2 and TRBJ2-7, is GAGVSQSPSNKVTEKGKDVELRCDPISGHTALYWYRQSLGQGLEFLIYFQGNSAPDKSGLPSDRFSAERTGGSVSTLTIQRTQQEDSAVYLCASSLDFRGAQYFGPGTRLTVT.

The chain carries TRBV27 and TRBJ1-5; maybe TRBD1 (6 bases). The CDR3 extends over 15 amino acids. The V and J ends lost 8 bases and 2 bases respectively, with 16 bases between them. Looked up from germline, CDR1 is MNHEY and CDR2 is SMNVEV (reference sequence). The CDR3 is CASSQGSRGNQPQHF. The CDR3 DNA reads TGTGCCAGCTCCCAGGGGAGTAGGGGCAATCAGCCCCAGCATTTT.

Here the CDR3 reads CASSLAQGQETQYF. The CDR3 region has the DNA TGCGCCAGCAGCTTGGCACAGGGACAAGAGACCCAGTACTTC. The chain joins TRBV5-1 to TRBJ2-5; D might be TRBD1 (6 bases). V was clipped by 0 bases and J by 2 bases, with 8 bases between them. CDR3 size: 14 residues. Germline CDR1 reads SGHRS; CDR2 reads YFSETQ. Filled out from reference TRBV5-1 and TRBJ2-5, the complete variable domain reads KAGVTQTPRYLIKTRGQQVTLSCSPISGHRSVSWYQQTPGQGLQFLFEYFSETQRNKGNFPGRFSGRQFSNSRSEMNVSTLELGDSALYLCASSLAQGQETQYFGPGTRLLVL.

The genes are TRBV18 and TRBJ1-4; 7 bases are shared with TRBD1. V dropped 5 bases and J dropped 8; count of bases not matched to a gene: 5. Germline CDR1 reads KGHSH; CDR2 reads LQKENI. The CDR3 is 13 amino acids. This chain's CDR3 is CASSDREYEKLFF. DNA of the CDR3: TGTGCCAGCTCAGACAGGGAGTACGAAAAACTGTTTTTT. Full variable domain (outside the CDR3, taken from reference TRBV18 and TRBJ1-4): NAGVMQNPRHLVRRRGQEARLRCSPMKGHSHVYWYRQLPEEGLKFMVYLQKENIIDESGMPKERFSAEFPKEGPSILRIQQVVRGDSAAYFCASSDREYEKLFFGSGTQLSVL.

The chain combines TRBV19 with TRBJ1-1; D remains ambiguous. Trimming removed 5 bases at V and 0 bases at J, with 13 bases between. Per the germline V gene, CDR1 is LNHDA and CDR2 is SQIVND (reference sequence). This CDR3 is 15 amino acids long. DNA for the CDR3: TGTGCCAGTAGTCCCACGGGAGCAATGAACACTGAAGCTTTCTTT. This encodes CASSPTGAMNTEAFF.

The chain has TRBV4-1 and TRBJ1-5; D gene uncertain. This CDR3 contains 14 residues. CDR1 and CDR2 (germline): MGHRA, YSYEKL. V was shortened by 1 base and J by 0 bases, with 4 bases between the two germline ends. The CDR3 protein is CASSQGYSNQPQHF. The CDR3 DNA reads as TGCGCCAGCAGCCAAGGCTATAGCAATCAGCCCCAGCATTTT.

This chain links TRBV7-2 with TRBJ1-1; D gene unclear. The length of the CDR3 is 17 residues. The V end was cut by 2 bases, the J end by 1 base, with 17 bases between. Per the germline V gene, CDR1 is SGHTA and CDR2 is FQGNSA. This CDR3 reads CASSLTPPLSGNTEAFF. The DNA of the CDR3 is TGTGCCAGCAGCTTAACACCCCCCCTTTCGGGGAACACTGAAGCTTTCTTT.

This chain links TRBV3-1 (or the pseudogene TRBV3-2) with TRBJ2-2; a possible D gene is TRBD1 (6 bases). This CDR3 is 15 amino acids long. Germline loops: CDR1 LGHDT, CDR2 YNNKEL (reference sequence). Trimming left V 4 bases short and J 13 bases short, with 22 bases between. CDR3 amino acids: CASSLGTRGSSVLFF. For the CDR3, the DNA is TGTGCCAGCAGCCTGGGAACCAGGGGCTCGTCTGTGCTGTTTTTT.

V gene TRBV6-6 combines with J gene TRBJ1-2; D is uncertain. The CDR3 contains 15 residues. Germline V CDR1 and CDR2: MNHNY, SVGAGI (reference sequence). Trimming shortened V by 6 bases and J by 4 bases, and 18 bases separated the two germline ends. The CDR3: CASRAPRRIIYGYTF. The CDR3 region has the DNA TGTGCCAGCAGAGCCCCGAGGCGGATCATCTATGGCTACACCTTC.

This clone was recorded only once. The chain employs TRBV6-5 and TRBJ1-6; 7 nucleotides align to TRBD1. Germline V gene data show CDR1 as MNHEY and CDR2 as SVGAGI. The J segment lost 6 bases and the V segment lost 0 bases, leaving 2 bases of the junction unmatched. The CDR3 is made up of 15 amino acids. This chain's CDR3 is CASSYSGQRNSPLHF. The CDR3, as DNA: TGTGCCAGCAGTTACTCGGGACAGCGTAATTCACCCCTCCACTTT.

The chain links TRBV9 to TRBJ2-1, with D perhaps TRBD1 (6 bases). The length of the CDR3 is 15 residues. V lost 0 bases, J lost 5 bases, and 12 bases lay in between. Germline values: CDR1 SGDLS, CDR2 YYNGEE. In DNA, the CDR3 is TGTGCCAGCAGCGTAGGTCAGGGGAGAAACAATGAGCAGTTCTTC. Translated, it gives CASSVGQGRNNEQFF.

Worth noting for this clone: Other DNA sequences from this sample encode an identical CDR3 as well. The CDR3 DNA reads TGTGCCAGCAGTCTAGCGGGTTACGAGCAGTACTTC. Amino acid sequence: CASSLAGYEQYF. The rearrangement uses TRBV28 and TRBJ2-7, with 8 nucleotides matching TRBD2. There are 12 residues in the CDR3. The germline gives CDR1 MDHEN, CDR2 SYDVKM. Trimming at V came to 5 bases and at J to 4 bases, leaving 1 base not matched to a gene.

CDR3 DNA sequence: TGTGCCAGTAGTCCCGGGACAGGGCCCGGGAGTTGGTCACCCCTCCACTTT. Protein sequence: CASSPGTGPGSWSPLHF. The chain employs TRBV19 and TRBJ1-6, with 9 bases aligning to TRBD1. The CDR3 contains 17 residues. Germline V gene lookup returns CDR1 LNHDA and CDR2 SQIVND (reference sequence). J gave up 10 bases and V 5 bases, and 15 bases lay outside the gene matches. Full variable domain (missing parts from reference TRBV19 and TRBJ1-6): DGGITQSPKYLFRKEGQNVTLSCEQNLNHDAMYWYRQDPGQGLRLIYYSQIVNDFQKGDIAEGYSVSREKKESFPLTVTSAQKNPTAFYLCASSPGTGPGSWSPLHFGNGTRLTVT.

The CDR3 DNA reads as TGTGCCAGCAGTTTGCTCCCTAGCGGGGGGCAGGAGCAGTTCTTC. Translated, it gives CASSLLPSGGQEQFF. The J gene is TRBJ2-1, the V gene TRBV27; 11 positions agree with TRBD2. Trimming at V came to 3 bases and at J to 10 bases, leaving 8 bases not matched to a gene. In germline, CDR1 is MNHEY, CDR2 SMNVEV (reference sequence). The CDR3 totals 15 residues.

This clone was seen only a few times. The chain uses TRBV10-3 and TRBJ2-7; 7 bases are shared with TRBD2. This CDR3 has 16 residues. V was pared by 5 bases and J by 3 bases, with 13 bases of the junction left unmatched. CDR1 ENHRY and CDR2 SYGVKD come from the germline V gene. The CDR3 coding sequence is TGTGCCATCAGTCCCCGAACCTTGGGGGGGAACTACGAGCAGTACTTC. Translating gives CAISPRTLGGNYEQYF.

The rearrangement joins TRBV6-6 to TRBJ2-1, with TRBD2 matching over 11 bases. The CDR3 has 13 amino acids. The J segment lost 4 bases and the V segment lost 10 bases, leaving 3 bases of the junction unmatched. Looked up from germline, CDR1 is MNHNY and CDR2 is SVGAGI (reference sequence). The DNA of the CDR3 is TGTGCCATTAGCGGGGGGGAATACAATGAGCAGTTCTTC. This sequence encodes CAISGGEYNEQFF.

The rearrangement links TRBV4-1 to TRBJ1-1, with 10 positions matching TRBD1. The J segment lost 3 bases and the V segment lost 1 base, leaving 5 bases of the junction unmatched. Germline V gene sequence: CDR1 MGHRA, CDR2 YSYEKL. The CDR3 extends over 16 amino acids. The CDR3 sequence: CASSQVPGQGYTEAFF. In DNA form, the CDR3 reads TGCGCCAGCAGCCAAGTTCCGGGACAGGGGTACACTGAAGCTTTCTTT.

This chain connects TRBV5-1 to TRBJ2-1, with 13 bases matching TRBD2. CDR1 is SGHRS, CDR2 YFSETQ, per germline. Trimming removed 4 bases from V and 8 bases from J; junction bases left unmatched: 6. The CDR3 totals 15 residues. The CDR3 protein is CASSLTSGGADEQFF. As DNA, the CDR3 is TGCGCCAGCAGCCTTACTAGCGGGGGGGCGGATGAGCAGTTCTTC.